These 22 T cell receptor beta chains originate from one sample sequenced in a study of T cells in localized non-small cell lung cancer (TCRdb year 2020). The library was built by means of the immunoSEQ multiplex PCR assay. TCRdb holds this immuneACCESS table with in-frame rearrangements only. Some clones are missing; in checked studies, unresolved V genes explain under half, and the rest has no known cause. The sample yields 34,000 or so clones; about 92% were counted once. The ten largest clones capture 7% to 9.5% of the sample. The material sequenced was peripheral blood, taken before any cancer treatment. The receptors derive from a female donor of 60 years or more with stage I lung adenocarcinoma.

The chain has TRBV6-5 and TRBJ2-7, with a tentative D call TRBD2 (6 bases). Germline values: CDR1 MNHEY, CDR2 SVGAGI. The CDR3 length is 15 residues. The germline V and J ends were trimmed by 2 bases and 3 bases, with 14 bases remaining between them. CDR3 bases: TGTGCCAGCAGTTACGGACCCCGCGGGGTCTACGAGCAGTACTTC. Amino acids: CASSYGPRGVYEQYF.

The chain combines TRBV7-9 with TRBJ1-1, with a tentative D call TRBD1 (6 bases). Trimming stripped 3 bases from V and 7 bases from J, with 9 bases between. Per the germline V gene, CDR1 is SEHNR and CDR2 is FQNEAQ (reference sequence). This CDR3 contains 12 residues. Written as DNA, the CDR3 is TGTGCCAGCAGCTTGGGGGCGGGTGAAGCTTTCTTT. Amino acids: CASSLGAGEAFF.

The chain joins TRBV18 to TRBJ2-1; D is undetermined. Trimming pared 3 bases from V and 9 bases from J, leaving 9 bases between. Germline CDR1 is KGHSH and CDR2 is LQKENI. The CDR3 spans 12 residues. CDR3 sequence reads: CASSPMRSEQFF. In nucleotides, the CDR3 is TGTGCCAGCTCACCCATGCGAAGTGAGCAGTTCTTC.

This chain uses TRBV14 with TRBJ1-3, with D hard to call. The CDR3 covers 14 residues. The ends were cut back, 3 bases at V and 0 bases at J, with 6 bases in the middle. Germline values: CDR1 SGHDN, CDR2 FVKESK. The CDR3 DNA sequence: TGTGCCAGCAGCCAGGGCACCTCTGGAAACACCATATATTTT. Protein: CASSQGTSGNTIYF.

The chain has TRBV25-1 and TRBJ2-5, with 8 bases lining up with TRBD2. Germline V gives CDR1 MGHDK, CDR2 SYGVNS. CDR3 size: 12 residues. With V trimmed by 11 bases and J by 6 bases, 8 bases remained unmatched. Written as DNA, the CDR3 is TGTGCCTCGGGGGGGAGTCAGCAGACCCAGTACTTC. Residues: CASGGSQQTQYF.

V usage is TRBV19 and J usage is TRBJ1-1; 9 nucleotides line up with TRBD1. The CDR3 covers 16 residues. With 5 bases clipped from V and 7 bases from J, the junction kept 14 bases outside the gene matches. Germline V lookup: CDR1 LNHDA, CDR2 SQIVND (reference sequence). The CDR3 DNA sequence: TGTGCCAGTAGTGCCCCCCCAGGGACAGGGAACCATGAAGCTTTCTTT. This codes for CASSAPPGTGNHEAFF.

The J gene is TRBJ2-1, the V gene TRBV7-3; D possibly corresponds to TRBD2 (5 bases). CDR1 and CDR2 from the germline V gene are SGHTA and FQGTGA. The CDR3 sequence is 19 residues long. The V and J ends lost 0 bases and 0 bases respectively, with 18 bases between them. Written as DNA, the CDR3 is TGTGCCAGCAGCTTAACGTCTTACATTACACGGGGCTCCTACAATGAGCAGTTCTTC. Translated, it gives CASSLTSYITRGSYNEQFF. Variable domain in full (rest from reference TRBV7-3 and TRBJ2-1): GAGVSQTPSNKVTEKGKYVELRCDPISGHTALYWYRQSLGQGPEFLIYFQGTGAADDSGLPNDRFFAVRPEGSVSTLKIQRTERGDSAVYLCASSLTSYITRGSYNEQFFGPGTRLTVL.

The rearrangement uses TRBV14 and TRBJ2-5, with D possibly TRBD1 on 6 matching bases. The length of the CDR3 is 16 residues. CDR1 is SGHDN, CDR2 FVKESK, per germline. Trimming took 4 bases from V and 0 from J, leaving 15 bases between them. Here the CDR3 DNA reads TGTGCCAGCAGCCTCGGGACACTCCCGTACCAAGAGACCCAGTACTTC. The encoded protein is CASSLGTLPYQETQYF. The whole variable domain, filled in from reference TRBV14 and TRBJ2-5, reads EAGVTQFPSHSVIEKGQTVTLRCDPISGHDNLYWYRRVMGKEIKFLLHFVKESKQDESGMPNNRFLAERTGGTYSTLKVQPAELEDSGVYFCASSLGTLPYQETQYFGPGTRLLVL.

This clone came up a few times. The rearrangement uses TRBV7-3 and TRBJ1-2; no clear D gene. The CDR3 sequence is 13 residues long. Looked up from germline, CDR1 is SGHTA and CDR2 is FQGTGA. V was shortened by 0 bases and J by 8 bases, with 10 bases between the two germline ends. The DNA of the CDR3 is TGTGCCAGCAGCTTAACGTACAGTGAAGGCTACACCTTC. Protein sequence: CASSLTYSEGYTF. The variable domain in full, with the rest retrieved from reference TRBV7-3 and TRBJ1-2, is GAGVSQTPSNKVTEKGKYVELRCDPISGHTALYWYRQSLGQGPEFLIYFQGTGAADDSGLPNDRFFAVRPEGSVSTLKIQRTERGDSAVYLCASSLTYSEGYTFGSGTRLTVV.

This clone was observed a single time. The chain links TRBV7-6 to TRBJ1-4; possibly TRBD1 for D (6 bases). Looked up from germline, CDR1 is SGHVS and CDR2 is FNYEAQ. This CDR3 is built from 15 residues. The V and J ends lost 3 bases and 0 bases respectively, with 8 bases between them. DNA for the CDR3: TGTGCCAGCAGCTTCGGACAGTCAACTAATGAAAAACTGTTTTTT. Translating gives CASSFGQSTNEKLFF.

This chain links TRBV20-1 with TRBJ2-7; D not certain. The CDR3 runs 10 residues. V was shortened by 3 bases and J by 2 bases, with 2 bases between the two germline ends. Germline V lookup: CDR1 DFQATT, CDR2 SNEGSKA (reference sequence). CDR3 sequence: CSASPYEQYF. The CDR3 region has the DNA TGCAGTGCTAGTCCCTACGAGCAGTACTTC.

V and J are TRBV5-1 and TRBJ2-5, with D tentatively TRBD1 (6 bases). Germline assignment: CDR1 SGHRS and CDR2 YFSETQ. V was trimmed by 0 bases and J by 5 bases, leaving 14 bases between them. This CDR3 contains 15 residues. CDR3 region: CASSLVGLGAETQYF. CDR3 in DNA: TGCGCCAGCAGCTTGGTCGGATTGGGGGCGGAGACCCAGTACTTC.

This chain uses TRBV29-1 with TRBJ1-1; D call uncertain. The CDR3 covers 12 residues. The V gene lost 4 bases and the J gene lost 4 bases, with 10 bases spanning the gap. Looked up from germline, CDR1 is SQVTM and CDR2 is ANQGSEA. The CDR3 protein is CSVVADSTEAFF. DNA for the CDR3: TGCAGCGTTGTTGCCGATAGCACTGAAGCTTTCTTT.

The gene calls are TRBV4-1 and TRBJ1-4, with a tentative D call TRBD1 (6 bases). There are 18 residues in the CDR3. Germline loops: CDR1 MGHRA, CDR2 YSYEKL. Trimming stripped 1 base from V and 7 bases from J, with 22 bases between. CDR3 nucleotides: TGCGCCAGCAGCCAAGGAATGATCCGGGCAGGGGTGGGTGAAAAACTGTTTTTT. It specifies CASSQGMIRAGVGEKLFF.

The CDR3 DNA reads TGCGCCAGCAGCCAAGATCGGAGCTTGTGGTCCTACAATGAGCAGTTCTTC. It translates to CASSQDRSLWSYNEQFF. This rearrangement joins TRBV4-1 to TRBJ2-1; D call uncertain. From germline, CDR1 is MGHRA and CDR2 YSYEKL. With 0 bases removed from V and 1 base from J, the gap between germline ends came to 13 bases. The CDR3 extends over 17 amino acids.

V gene TRBV28 combines with J gene TRBJ2-7; D is uncertain. With 6 bases removed from V and 0 bases from J, the gap between germline ends came to 6 bases. Germline CDR1 MDHEN, CDR2 SYDVKM. CDR3 length: 12 amino acids. The CDR3 protein is CASSPDSYEQYF. The CDR3 bases are TGTGCCAGCAGCCCGGACTCCTACGAGCAGTACTTC.

The chain uses TRBV5-1 and TRBJ2-5, with D possibly TRBD1 on 6 matching bases. Trimming took off 4 bases at V and 5 bases at J, with 15 bases between the two ends. Germline-derived CDR1 and CDR2 are SGHRS and YFSETQ. CDR3 length: 14 residues. The CDR3 bases are TGCGCCAGCAGCGGCCGGGCAGGGGCGGAGACCCAGTACTTC. Translating it yields CASSGRAGAETQYF.

V gene TRBV25-1 combines with J gene TRBJ1-2; unclear D gene. The CDR3 contains 14 residues. Germline values: CDR1 MGHDK, CDR2 SYGVNS. The germline V and J ends were trimmed by 1 base and 2 bases, with 8 bases remaining between them. The CDR3 nucleotides read TGTGCCAGCAGTGAATTGGGTGGGAACTATGGCTACACCTTC. It is translated as CASSELGGNYGYTF.

The chain is built from TRBV7-9 and TRBJ1-3; D is possibly TRBD1 (6 bases). Trimming pared 4 bases from V and 0 bases from J, leaving 16 bases between. This CDR3 is 17 amino acids long. Germline lookup yields CDR1 SEHNR and CDR2 FQNEAQ (reference sequence). The DNA of the CDR3 is TGTGCCAGCAGCTCCGTTACCGGGACAACCTCTGGAAACACCATATATTTT. Translation gives CASSSVTGTTSGNTIYF.

This clone turned up a few times. The CDR3 DNA reads as TGTGCCTGGACCCCTGGGTTCTCAACGCAGTATTTT. This gives the protein CAWTPGFSTQYF. The J gene is TRBJ2-3, the V gene TRBV30; D remains unclear. The V gene's germline CDR1 is GTSNPN and CDR2 SVGIG (reference sequence). V gave up 4 bases and J gave up 9 bases, with 14 bases separating them. This CDR3 spans 12 amino acids.

The J gene is TRBJ1-4, the V gene TRBV19; weak D call: TRBD1 (6 bases). The germline V gene encodes CDR1 LNHDA and CDR2 SQIVND (reference sequence). The CDR3 extends over 16 amino acids. The V and J ends lost 5 bases and 3 bases respectively, with 16 bases between them. This chain's CDR3 is CASSSRDTASNEKLFF. Written as DNA, the CDR3 is TGTGCCAGTAGTTCCCGGGACACCGCATCTAATGAAAAACTGTTTTTT.

The CDR3 spells CASSYKGAAGYGYTF. As DNA, the CDR3 is TGTGCCAGCAGTTACAAGGGGGCAGCTGGGTATGGCTACACCTTC. This chain links TRBV6-5 with TRBJ1-2; TRBD1 aligns across 7 bases. V was clipped by 2 bases and J by 5 bases; unmatched bases: 8. The CDR3 contains 15 residues. Looked up from germline, CDR1 is MNHEY and CDR2 is SVGAGI.